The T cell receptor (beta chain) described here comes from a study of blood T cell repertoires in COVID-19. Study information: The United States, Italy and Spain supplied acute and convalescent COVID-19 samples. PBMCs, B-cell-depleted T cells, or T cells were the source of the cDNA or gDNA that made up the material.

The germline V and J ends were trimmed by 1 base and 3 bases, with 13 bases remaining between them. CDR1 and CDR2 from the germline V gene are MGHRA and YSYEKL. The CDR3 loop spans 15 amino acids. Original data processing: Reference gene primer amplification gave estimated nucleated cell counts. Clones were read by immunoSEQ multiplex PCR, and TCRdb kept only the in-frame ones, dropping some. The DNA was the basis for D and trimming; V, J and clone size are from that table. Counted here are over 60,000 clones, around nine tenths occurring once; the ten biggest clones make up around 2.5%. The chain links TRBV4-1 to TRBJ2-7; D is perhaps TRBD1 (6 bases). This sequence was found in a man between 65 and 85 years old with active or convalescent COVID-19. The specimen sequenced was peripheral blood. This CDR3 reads CASSQAPTGHYEQYF. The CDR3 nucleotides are TGCGCCAGCAGCCAAGCTCCCACGGGACACTACGAGCAGTACTTC.